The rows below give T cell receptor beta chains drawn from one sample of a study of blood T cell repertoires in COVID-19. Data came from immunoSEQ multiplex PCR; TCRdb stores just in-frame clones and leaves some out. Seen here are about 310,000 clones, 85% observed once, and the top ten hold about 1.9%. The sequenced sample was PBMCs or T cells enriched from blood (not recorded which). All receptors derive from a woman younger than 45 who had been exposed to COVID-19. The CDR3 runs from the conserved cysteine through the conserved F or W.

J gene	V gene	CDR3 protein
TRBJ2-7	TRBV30	CAWSVNGASGGSKQYF
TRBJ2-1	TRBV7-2	CASSFGSGRGTGNEQFF
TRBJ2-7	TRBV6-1	CASSEPGTVAYEQYF
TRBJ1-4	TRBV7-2	CASSRMDRDNEKLFF
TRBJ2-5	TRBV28	CASRPSGRVETQYF
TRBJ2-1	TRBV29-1	CSARQSSGGIRSEQFF
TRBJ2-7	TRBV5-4	CASSLETGGYEQYF
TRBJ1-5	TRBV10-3	CAISEGQGPQHF
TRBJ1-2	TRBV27	CASSFLDRGDYGYTF
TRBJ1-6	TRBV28	CASSPEQGIGNSPLHF
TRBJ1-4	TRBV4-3	CASSQIRLTNEKLFF
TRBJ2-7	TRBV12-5	CASGPGQGANEQYF
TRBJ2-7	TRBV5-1	CASSWTSGEYYEQYF
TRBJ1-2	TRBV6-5	CASSYSGNRDGYGYTF
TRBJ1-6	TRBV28	CASTSARVPLHF
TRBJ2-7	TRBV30	CAWRGLAGGSTYEQYF
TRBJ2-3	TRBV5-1	CASSLAADTQYF
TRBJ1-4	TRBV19	CATQDRGNEKLFF
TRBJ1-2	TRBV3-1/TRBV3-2	CASSQTVTTPGYTF
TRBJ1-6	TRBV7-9	CASSSDRGNSPLHF
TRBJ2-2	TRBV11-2	CASSRVNRAGTGELFF
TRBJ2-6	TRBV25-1	CASSADRGYSGANVLTF
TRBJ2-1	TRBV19	CASSIRTSSYNEQFF
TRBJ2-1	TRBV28	CASSSPLYNRDAYTRNEQFF
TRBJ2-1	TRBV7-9	CASGTKDREFLNEQFF
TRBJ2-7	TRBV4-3	CASSQDLLAVYEQYF
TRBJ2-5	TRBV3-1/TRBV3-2	CASSIRSGGASETQYF
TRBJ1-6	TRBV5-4	CASSLGTGRSNSPLHF
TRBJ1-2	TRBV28	CASSLVSWGDGYTF
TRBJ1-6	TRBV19	CASSIPGQGFSPLHF
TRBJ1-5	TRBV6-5	CASSPRGGGDQPQHF
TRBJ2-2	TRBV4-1	CASSQEGDRGNTGELFF
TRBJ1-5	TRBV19	CASSIRAGSSNQPQHF
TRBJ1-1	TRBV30	CAWSGQGGTEAFF
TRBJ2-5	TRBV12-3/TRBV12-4	CASSFAGGETQYF
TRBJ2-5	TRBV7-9	CASSFIRSIETQYF
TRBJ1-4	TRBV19	CASKPTNRGPWEKLFF
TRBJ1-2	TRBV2	CASSESETANYGYTF
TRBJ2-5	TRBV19	CASSRTGEETQYF
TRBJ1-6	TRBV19	CASSISPGGSYNSPLHF
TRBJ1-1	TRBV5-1	CASSGTSNTEAFF
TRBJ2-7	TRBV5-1	CASSLGGSSYEQYF
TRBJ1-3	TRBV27	CASSGPGDDGNTIYF
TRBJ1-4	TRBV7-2	CASSEQGTNIEKLFF
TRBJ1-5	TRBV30	CAWSRGNQPQHF
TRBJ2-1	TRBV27	CASSLTGSSYNEQFF
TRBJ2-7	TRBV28	CASSLSRGVYEQYF
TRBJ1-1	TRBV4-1	CASSLQGAVTEAFF
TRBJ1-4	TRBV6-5	CASSRQYINEKLFF